The 16 T cell receptor beta chains below all came from one sample that was sequenced in a study of cytomegalovirus exposure and HLA in healthy donors. PCR primers comprised 60 Vbeta and 13 Jbeta primers. Repertoires were generated with immunoSEQ multiplex PCR, while TCRdb's copy carries only in-frame clones and drops some. The table shows about 200,000 clones, with about 83% occurring only once. Source material: PBMCs. These receptors were collected from a girl between 5 and 17 years old in good health and CMV-seronegative.

This clone was seen at least ten times. V gene TRBV28 combines with J gene TRBJ1-5; D not certain. Germline loops: CDR1 MDHEN, CDR2 SYDVKM. Trimming cost V 6 bases and J 5 bases, with 14 bases left between them. CDR3 size: 14 residues. The CDR3 DNA reads TGTGCCAGCAGATCCGGTGAGAGGGATCAGCCCCAGCATTTT. Its protein product is CASRSGERDQPQHF.

The V call is TRBV4-1, the J call TRBJ2-7, with D perhaps TRBD2 (5 bases). V was shortened by 0 bases and J by 0 bases, with 18 bases between the two germline ends. This CDR3 contains 18 residues. CDR1 is MGHRA, CDR2 YSYEKL, per germline. CDR3 DNA sequence: TGCGCCAGCAGCCAAGATGCCGGGCCGGGGTTGATCTCCTACGAGCAGTACTTC. Its translation is CASSQDAGPGLISYEQYF.

V is TRBV29-1 and J is TRBJ2-1; 8 bases align to TRBD2. The germline V gene has CDR1 SQVTM and CDR2 ANQGSEA. This CDR3 region has 14 residues. Trimming at V came to 7 bases and at J to 7 bases, leaving 12 bases not matched to a gene. The CDR3 spells CSGVPVVAGNEQFF. CDR3 DNA sequence: TGCAGCGGTGTTCCCGTAGTAGCGGGGAATGAGCAGTTCTTC.

This chain connects TRBV18 to TRBJ2-3; D is undetermined. The germline CDR1 and CDR2 sequences are KGHSH and LQKENI. The CDR3 loop spans 14 amino acids. The V gene lost 0 bases and the J gene lost 1 base, with 5 bases spanning the gap. CDR3 sequence reads: CASSPPSRTDTQYF. In DNA, the CDR3 is TGTGCCAGCTCACCACCATCTCGCACAGATACGCAGTATTTT. Full variable domain (missing parts from reference TRBV18 and TRBJ2-3): NAGVMQNPRHLVRRRGQEARLRCSPMKGHSHVYWYRQLPEEGLKFMVYLQKENIIDESGMPKERFSAEFPKEGPSILRIQQVVRGDSAAYFCASSPPSRTDTQYFGPGTRLTVL.

This clone was counted once. The chain employs TRBV30 and TRBJ2-2, with a tentative D call TRBD2 (6 bases). The CDR3 totals 16 residues. V dropped 0 bases and J dropped 0 bases, with 11 bases sitting between them. In germline, CDR1 is GTSNPN, CDR2 SVGIG (reference sequence). CDR3 loop: CAWSVNAGTNTGELFF. The CDR3 DNA reads TGTGCCTGGAGTGTAAATGCGGGGACGAACACCGGGGAGCTGTTTTTT. The full variable domain, rest sourced from reference TRBV30 and TRBJ2-2, is SQTIHQWPATLVQPVGSPLSLECTVEGTSNPNLYWYRQAAGRGLQLLFYSVGIGQISSEVPQNLSASRPQDRQFILSSKKLLLSDSGFYLCAWSVNAGTNTGELFFGEGSRLTVL.

The CDR3 DNA sequence: TGTGCCAGCAGCACGGGACTAGCGATTGGGGCCGGGGAGCTGTTTTTT. It is translated as CASSTGLAIGAGELFF. The chain joins TRBV5-4 to TRBJ2-2, with 10 nucleotides matching TRBD2. The CDR3 totals 16 residues. V gave up 4 bases and J gave up 6 bases; unmatched junction bases: 9. Germline CDR1 and CDR2: SGHNT and YYREEE (reference sequence).

This clone occurred once. The chain recombines TRBV25-1 with TRBJ2-5, with 9 bases lining up with TRBD1. Near its end, the DNA agrees better with TRBJ2-7, so the J call may be wrong. CDR1 is MGHDK and CDR2 is SYGVNS in the germline V gene. This CDR3 spans 14 amino acids. CDR3 protein: CASSDRGYGYEQYF. CDR3 DNA sequence: TGTGCCAGCAGCGACAGGGGGTACGGGTACGAGCAGTACTTC.

This clone was observed a few times. The chain joins TRBV5-6 to TRBJ2-7; 7 bases align to TRBD1. The CDR3 is 14 residues long. The J segment lost 3 bases and the V segment lost 5 bases, leaving 8 bases of the junction unmatched. Germline V gene data show CDR1 as SGHDT and CDR2 as YYEEEE. The CDR3 DNA reads TGTGCCAGCAGTCCTCGACAGGGTCGCTACGAGCAGTACTTC. Its protein product is CASSPRQGRYEQYF.

This clone appeared once. The rearrangement joins TRBV6-6 to TRBJ2-7; D not certain. CDR3 size: 12 residues. Between the trimmed V and J ends, which lost 8 bases and 6 bases, there was a span of 14 bases. Germline CDR1 is MNHNY and CDR2 is SVGAGI (reference sequence). The CDR3, as DNA: TGTGCCAGCTCAATGCGGTCTAGCGAGCAGTACTTC. Translating gives CASSMRSSEQYF.

This sequence joins TRBV10-3 and TRBJ2-7, with D uncertain. CDR3 length: 12 residues. Deletions cut 3 bases from V and 3 bases from J, with 6 bases between. Per germline, CDR1 ENHRY and CDR2 SYGVKD. The CDR3 spells CAISDSFYEQYF. In DNA, the CDR3 is TGTGCCATCAGTGATTCTTTCTACGAGCAGTACTTC.

This clone was recorded a few times. CDR3 DNA: TGTGCCAGCCGAACGGTCCCGGGAACCGGGGAGCTGTTTTTT. It translates to CASRTVPGTGELFF. The J gene is TRBJ2-2, the V gene TRBV6-1, with a tentative D call TRBD2 (5 bases). CDR1 is MNHNS, CDR2 SASEGT, per germline. CDR3 length equals 14 residues. Trimming left V 8 bases short and J 5 bases short, with 15 bases between.

As regards this clone: The sample holds other DNA sequences that translate to the same CDR3. The rearrangement uses TRBV30 and TRBJ1-1; D call uncertain. V was cut by 0 bases and J by 2 bases, with 4 bases left in between. Germline V CDR1 and CDR2: GTSNPN, SVGIG (reference sequence). The CDR3 runs 12 residues. CDR3 protein: CAWSVSNTEAFF. The CDR3 nucleotides are TGTGCCTGGAGTGTGAGTAACACTGAAGCTTTCTTT.

In its sample, this clone was seen once. This sequence joins TRBV30 and TRBJ2-2; D is undetermined. V was cut by 2 bases and J by 6 bases, with 7 bases left in between. In germline, CDR1 is GTSNPN, CDR2 SVGIG (reference sequence). The CDR3 extends over 12 amino acids. CDR3 sequence (DNA): TGTGCCTGGAGTCGGTCCCCCGGGGAGCTGTTTTTT. It yields the protein CAWSRSPGELFF. The full variable domain, completed using reference TRBV30 and TRBJ2-2, is SQTIHQWPATLVQPVGSPLSLECTVEGTSNPNLYWYRQAAGRGLQLLFYSVGIGQISSEVPQNLSASRPQDRQFILSSKKLLLSDSGFYLCAWSRSPGELFFGEGSRLTVL.

The rearrangement uses TRBV4-3 and TRBJ1-3; tentative D call: TRBD1 (6 bases). This CDR3 is built from 16 residues. V gave up 0 bases and J gave up 8 bases, with 17 bases separating them. CDR1 and CDR2 (germline): LGHNA, YSLEER. The CDR3: CASSQDLPQGFHTIYF. The DNA for the CDR3 is TGCGCCAGCAGCCAAGATTTGCCACAGGGCTTCCACACCATATATTTT.

The V and J genes are TRBV11-2 and TRBJ2-7, with D tentatively TRBD1 (5 bases). This CDR3 has 17 residues. Trimming left V 1 base short and J 4 bases short, with 20 bases between. From germline, CDR1 is SGHAT and CDR2 FQNNGV. The CDR3 DNA sequence: TGTGCCAGCAGCTTAGTACTTGGGGCGAATTCAGGGTACGAGCAGTACTTC. This codes for CASSLVLGANSGYEQYF.

J is TRBJ2-7 and V is TRBV15; D unresolved. V was shortened by 3 bases and J by 0 bases, with 12 bases between the two germline ends. Germline lookup yields CDR1 LNHNV and CDR2 YYDKDF (reference sequence). This CDR3 has 15 amino acids. The CDR3: CATSSGTYSSYEQYF. CDR3 nucleotide sequence: TGTGCCACCAGCAGCGGAACGTACAGCTCCTACGAGCAGTACTTC.